The source of this T cell receptor beta chain is a study of CD8+ T cells in alopecia areata. About the research overall: Each day, treated patients took oral tofacitinib twice, at 5 to 10 mg per dose.

Broader study findings: Researchers report lesional scalp, most notably alopecia totalis/universalis, outstripped normal scalp in clonality.

In each case, RNA was isolated and then reverse transcribed into cDNA as the sequencing template. This table comes from immunoSEQ multiplex PCR, and its TCRdb copy is limited to in-frame clones, with some not included. The data hold more than 200,000 clones, with approximately 61% observed a single time. Collection of lesional scalp punch biopsies and peripheral blood was performed in alopecia areata patients. PBMCs yielded sorted CD4+ and CD8+ T cells. Germline V gives CDR1 SQVTM, CDR2 ANQGSEA. This CDR3 has 13 residues. V lost 7 bases to trimming and J lost 1 base, with 10 bases between them. As concerns this clone: No antigen is known for it.

Sequencing was performed on CD4+ T cells sorted from blood, taken at week 0. The receptor's source is a human donor with alopecia areata. The gene calls are TRBV29-1 and TRBJ2-2, with D possibly being TRBD1 (6 bases). CDR3 sequence: CSATTGNTGELFF. In DNA, the CDR3 is TGCAGCGCCACGACAGGGAACACCGGGGAGCTGTTTTTT.